This T cell receptor beta chain was sequenced during a study of blood T cell repertoires in COVID-19. About the research overall: The samples span acute and convalescent COVID-19 from the United States, Italy and Spain.

Clones were sequenced by immunoSEQ multiplex PCR, and TCRdb holds only the in-frame ones, with some missing. The sample lists 45,000 to 60,000 clones, more than 85% occurring once. V was pared by 4 bases and J by 5 bases, with 14 bases of the junction left unmatched. The CDR3 consists of 16 residues. Germline V CDR1 and CDR2: SGHKS, YYEKEE (reference sequence). The material sequenced was peripheral blood. The origin of this receptor is a middle-aged man with acute or convalescent COVID-19. The V call is TRBV5-5, the J call TRBJ2-5; 7 bases map to TRBD1. The CDR3 loop is CASSLRPTGKGETQYF. CDR3 bases: TGTGCCAGCAGCCTGCGCCCGACAGGGAAAGGCGAGACCCAGTACTTC.